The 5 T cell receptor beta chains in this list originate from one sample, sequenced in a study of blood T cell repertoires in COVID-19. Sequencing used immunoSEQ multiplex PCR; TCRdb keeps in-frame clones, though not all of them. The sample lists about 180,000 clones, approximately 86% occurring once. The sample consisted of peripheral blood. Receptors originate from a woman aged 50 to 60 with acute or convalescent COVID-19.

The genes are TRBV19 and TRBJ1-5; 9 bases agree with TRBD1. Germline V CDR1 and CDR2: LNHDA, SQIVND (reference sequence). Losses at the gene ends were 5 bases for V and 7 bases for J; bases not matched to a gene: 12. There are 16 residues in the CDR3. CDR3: CASSLRTGEVGQPQHF. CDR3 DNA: TGTGCCAGTAGTCTCAGGACAGGGGAGGTGGGCCAGCCCCAGCATTTT.

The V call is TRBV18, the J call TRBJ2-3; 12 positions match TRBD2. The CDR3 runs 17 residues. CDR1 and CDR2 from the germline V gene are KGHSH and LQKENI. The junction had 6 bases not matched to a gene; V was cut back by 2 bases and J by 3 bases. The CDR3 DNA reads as TGTGCCAGCTCACCATTACCCCTAGCGGGGGGGACAGATACGCAGTATTTT. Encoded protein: CASSPLPLAGGTDTQYF.

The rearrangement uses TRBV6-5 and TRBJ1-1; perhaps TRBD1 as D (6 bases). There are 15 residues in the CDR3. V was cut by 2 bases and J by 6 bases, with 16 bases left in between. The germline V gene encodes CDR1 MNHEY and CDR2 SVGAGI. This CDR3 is CASSYRPGAGAEAFF. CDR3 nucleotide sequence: TGTGCCAGCAGTTACAGGCCGGGGGCGGGAGCTGAAGCTTTCTTT.

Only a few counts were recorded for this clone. The CDR3 loop is CATSYTEITEAFF. The CDR3 coding sequence is TGTGCCACCAGTTATACAGAAATCACTGAAGCTTTCTTT. This sequence joins TRBV15 and TRBJ1-1; D gene unclear. Between the trimmed V and J ends, which lost 6 bases and 4 bases, there was a span of 12 bases. Germline lookup yields CDR1 LNHNV and CDR2 YYDKDF (reference sequence). This CDR3 is 13 amino acids long.

The CDR3 DNA sequence: TGTGCCAGTAGTATAACGTACGGAAGCGCCGGGGAGCTGTTTTTT. It yields the protein CASSITYGSAGELFF. This sequence joins TRBV19 and TRBJ2-2; D ambiguous. With 2 bases removed from V and 6 bases from J, the gap between germline ends came to 13 bases. This CDR3 is 15 amino acids long. Germline CDR1 is LNHDA and CDR2 is SQIVND (reference sequence). The variable domain in full, with the rest retrieved from reference TRBV19 and TRBJ2-2, is DGGITQSPKYLFRKEGQNVTLSCEQNLNHDAMYWYRQDPGQGLRLIYYSQIVNDFQKGDIAEGYSVSREKKESFPLTVTSAQKNPTAFYLCASSITYGSAGELFFGEGSRLTVL.